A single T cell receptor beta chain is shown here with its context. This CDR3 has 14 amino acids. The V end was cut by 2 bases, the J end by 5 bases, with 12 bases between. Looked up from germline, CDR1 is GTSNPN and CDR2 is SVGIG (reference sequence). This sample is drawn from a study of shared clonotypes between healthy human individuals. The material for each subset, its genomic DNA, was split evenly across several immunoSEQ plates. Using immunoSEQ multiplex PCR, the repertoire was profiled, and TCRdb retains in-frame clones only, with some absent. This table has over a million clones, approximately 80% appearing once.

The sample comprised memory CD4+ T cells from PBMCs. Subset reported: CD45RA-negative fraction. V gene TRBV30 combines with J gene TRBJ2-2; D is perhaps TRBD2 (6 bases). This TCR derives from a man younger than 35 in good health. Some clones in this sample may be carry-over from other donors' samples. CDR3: CAWSSGLETGELFF. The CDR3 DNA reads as TGTGCCTGGAGTTCGGGACTGGAGACCGGGGAGCTGTTTTTT.